This entry lists 22 T cell receptor beta chains sequenced from one sample in a study of immune characteristics of hereditary and idiopathic chronic pancreatitis. The pancreas tissue came from patients undergoing total pancreatectomy with islet autotransplantation. Clones were sequenced by immunoSEQ multiplex PCR, and TCRdb holds only the in-frame ones, with some missing. The repertoire holds some 15,000 clones, with about 70% as singletons. Sequencing used pancreas tissue with hereditary chronic pancreatitis. Every receptor here comes from a human donor with chronic pancreatitis.

The V call is TRBV15, the J call TRBJ2-6; tentative D call: TRBD1 (6 bases). CDR1 is LNHNV, CDR2 YYDKDF, per germline (reference sequence). Trimming pared 0 bases from V and 0 bases from J, leaving 12 bases between. The CDR3 extends over 18 amino acids. CDR3 sequence: CATSRDQDSLSGANVLTF. CDR3 nucleotide sequence: TGTGCCACCAGCAGAGATCAGGACAGCCTCTCTGGGGCCAACGTCCTGACTTTC.

This clone was counted a single time. This chain connects TRBV28 to TRBJ1-6, with 8 bases fitting TRBD1. Germline V CDR1 and CDR2: MDHEN, SYDVKM. The CDR3 totals 15 residues. With V trimmed by 3 bases and J by 3 bases, 1 base remained unmatched. The CDR3 protein is CASSFTGGYNSPLHF. The DNA for the CDR3 is TGTGCCAGCAGTTTTACAGGGGGCTATAATTCACCCCTCCACTTT. Drawing the rest from reference TRBV28 and TRBJ1-6, the complete variable domain is DVKVTQSSRYLVKRTGEKVFLECVQDMDHENMFWYRQDPGLGLRLIYFSYDVKMKEKGDIPEGYSVSREKKERFSLILESASTNQTSMYLCASSFTGGYNSPLHFGNGTRLTVT.

J is TRBJ1-6 and V is TRBV9, with a weak D call TRBD1 (6 bases). Germline CDR1 is SGDLS and CDR2 is YYNGEE. The germline V and J ends were trimmed by 3 bases and 5 bases, with 6 bases remaining between them. The CDR3 consists of 13 residues. DNA for the CDR3: TGTGCCAGCAGCGGACAGGATAATTCACCCCTCCACTTT. This codes for CASSGQDNSPLHF.

The chain employs TRBV6-4 and TRBJ1-3, with D maybe TRBD1 (6 bases). Trimming stripped 4 bases from V and 3 bases from J, with 13 bases between. CDR1 and CDR2 (germline): MRHNA, SNTAGT. The CDR3 has 15 residues. This CDR3 reads CASSGEQGHGNTIYF. The DNA for the CDR3 is TGTGCCAGCAGTGGCGAACAGGGTCATGGAAACACCATATATTTT.

The chain employs TRBV18 and TRBJ2-5; D may be TRBD1 or TRBD2 (5 bases each). V gave up 5 bases and J gave up 5 bases, with 6 bases separating them. The CDR3 has 11 amino acids. Germline lookup yields CDR1 KGHSH and CDR2 LQKENI. The CDR3 DNA follows: TGTGCCAGCTCAGAGGGGGAGACCCAGTACTTC. Translating gives CASSEGETQYF.

The chain combines TRBV5-4 with TRBJ2-7; D not resolved. Trimming took off 0 bases at V and 1 base at J, with 5 bases between the two ends. Germline CDR1 and CDR2: SGHNT and YYREEE (reference sequence). The CDR3 is 13 residues long. The CDR3 sequence: CASSLGQSYEQYF. The CDR3 DNA is TGTGCCAGCAGCTTGGGGCAGTCCTACGAGCAGTACTTC.

V and J are TRBV28 and TRBJ1-5, with D possibly TRBD1 on 5 matching bases. The CDR3 contains 17 residues. Germline CDR1 reads MDHEN; CDR2 reads SYDVKM. Trimming took off 4 bases at V and 1 base at J, with 17 bases between the two ends. CDR3 sequence (DNA): TGTGCCAGCAGTTCCCTGGACACGCCAGCCAGCAATCAGCCCCAGCATTTT. This codes for CASSSLDTPASNQPQHF.

V gene TRBV5-1 combines with J gene TRBJ2-2; the match to TRBD1 covers 8 bases. Per germline, CDR1 SGHRS and CDR2 YFSETQ. CDR3 length equals 15 residues. V shed 0 bases, J shed 7 bases, and the junction held 5 bases outside the gene matches. CDR3 nucleotides: TGCGCCAGCAGCTTGGCAGCAGGGGGCGGCGGGGAGCTGTTTTTT. It translates to CASSLAAGGGGELFF.

The J gene is TRBJ2-7, the V gene TRBV19, with 9 bases lining up with TRBD2. This CDR3 region has 14 residues. From germline, CDR1 is LNHDA and CDR2 SQIVND (reference sequence). The ends lost 3 bases at V and 4 bases at J; junction bases unmatched: 4. The DNA for the CDR3 is TGTGCCAGTAGTATCGCGGGGGGGATTTACGAGCAGTACTTC. It codes for CASSIAGGIYEQYF.

This clone turned up a few times. The chain has TRBV15 and TRBJ1-2; 9 bases are shared with TRBD1. Trimming removed 7 bases from V and 2 bases from J; junction bases left unmatched: 5. Per the germline V gene, CDR1 is LNHNV and CDR2 is YYDKDF (reference sequence). This CDR3 comprises 14 residues. The CDR3 DNA sequence: TGTGCCACCACCCGGGACAGGGTAAACTATGGCTACACCTTC. Encoded protein: CATTRDRVNYGYTF.

The genes are TRBV30 and TRBJ2-1; 10 nucleotides line up with TRBD2. The V gene's germline CDR1 is GTSNPN and CDR2 SVGIG (reference sequence). With 5 bases clipped from V and 6 bases from J, the junction kept 7 bases outside the gene matches. The CDR3 length is 14 residues. Written as DNA, the CDR3 is TGTGCCTGGGGGGCGGGACTAGCGATCAATGAGCAGTTCTTC. Translation: CAWGAGLAINEQFF.

There are a few counts of this clone. This sequence joins TRBV5-1 and TRBJ1-4, with TRBD1 identical over 8 bases. The CDR3 covers 15 residues. Per germline, CDR1 SGHRS and CDR2 YFSETQ. With 3 bases clipped from V and 7 bases from J, the junction kept 8 bases outside the gene matches. The CDR3 sequence: CASSSSGGAGEKLFF. The CDR3 nucleotides read TGCGCCAGCAGCTCATCAGGGGGCGCAGGTGAAAAACTGTTTTTT.

The rearrangement uses TRBV28 and TRBJ1-2, with D possibly matching TRBD1 (5 bases). The CDR3 consists of 14 residues. CDR1 MDHEN and CDR2 SYDVKM come from the germline V gene. Trimming removed 6 bases from V and 4 bases from J, with 15 bases in between. CDR3 sequence (DNA): TGTGCCAGCAGACCTGCCGGGACGGCCTATGGCTACACCTTC. Its translation is CASRPAGTAYGYTF.

The chain links TRBV28 to TRBJ2-7, with 8 positions matching TRBD2. The CDR3 loop spans 14 amino acids. Germline assignment: CDR1 MDHEN and CDR2 SYDVKM. The junction had 5 bases not matched to a gene; V was cut back by 6 bases and J by 1 base. The CDR3 sequence: CASRRTSISYEQYF. The CDR3 DNA follows: TGTGCCAGCAGGCGGACTAGCATTTCCTACGAGCAGTACTTC.

The chain recombines TRBV6-6 with TRBJ2-2, with D possibly matching TRBD1 (5 bases). CDR1 and CDR2 (germline): MNHNY, SVGAGI (reference sequence). The CDR3 runs 16 residues. The V gene lost 4 bases and the J gene lost 6 bases, with 18 bases spanning the gap. CDR3 bases: TGTGCCAGCAGTTCACCTCAGGGTAATGGAGCCGGGGAGCTGTTTTTT. Translated: CASSSPQGNGAGELFF.

This chain uses TRBV10-3 with TRBJ2-7; D is uncertain. This CDR3 has 11 residues. CDR1 and CDR2 from the germline V gene are ENHRY and SYGVKD. V lost 2 bases, J lost 3 bases, and 2 bases lay in between. Here the CDR3 reads CAISEGYEQYF. The CDR3 DNA follows: TGTGCCATCAGTGAGGGCTACGAGCAGTACTTC.

V gene TRBV28 combines with J gene TRBJ2-7; D gene unclear. The CDR3 loop spans 13 amino acids. In germline, CDR1 is MDHEN, CDR2 SYDVKM. The V end was cut by 10 bases, the J end by 4 bases, with 17 bases between. This CDR3 is CATTPGLGYEQYF. DNA for the CDR3: TGTGCCACCACCCCAGGCCTTGGTTACGAGCAGTACTTC.

This chain uses TRBV10-3 with TRBJ2-7, with 8 bases lining up with TRBD1. CDR1 and CDR2 (germline): ENHRY, SYGVKD. The length of the CDR3 is 13 residues. V was pared by 10 bases and J by 0 bases, with 5 bases of the junction left unmatched. The DNA for the CDR3 is TGTGCCACCAAGACAGGGGACTCCTACGAGCAGTACTTC. Translation: CATKTGDSYEQYF.

This chain uses TRBV5-1 with TRBJ2-7; 7 positions agree with TRBD1. The CDR3 is made up of 15 amino acids. The V and J ends lost 4 bases and 2 bases, in that order; junction bases with no gene match: 9. CDR1 and CDR2 from the germline V gene are SGHRS and YFSETQ. The CDR3: CASSPNEGAAYEQYF. The DNA for the CDR3 is TGCGCCAGCAGCCCCAATGAGGGGGCTGCCTACGAGCAGTACTTC.

The chain has TRBV25-1 and TRBJ2-1; 14 bases are a match to TRBD2. CDR1 and CDR2 from the germline V gene are MGHDK and SYGVNS. CDR3 size: 16 residues. V lost 1 base and J lost 7; bases outside the gene matches: 3. In nucleotides, the CDR3 is TGTGCCAGCAGTGAATCCGGGACTAGCGGGAGTAATGAGCAGTTCTTC. As protein: CASSESGTSGSNEQFF.

The J gene is TRBJ2-7, the V gene TRBV6-1; 7 bases fit TRBD2. Germline CDR1 MNHNS, CDR2 SASEGT. The junction had 11 bases not matched to a gene; V was cut back by 2 bases and J by 7 bases. The CDR3 runs to 15 residues. The CDR3: CASSEFGGGPGEQYF. CDR3 nucleotide sequence: TGTGCCAGCAGTGAATTTGGGGGAGGGCCGGGGGAGCAGTACTTC.

This chain connects TRBV6-4 to TRBJ2-3, with D maybe TRBD2 (5 bases). Germline CDR1 and CDR2: MRHNA and SNTAGT. The V and J ends lost 6 bases and 2 bases respectively, with 12 bases between them. The CDR3 length is 14 residues. This chain's CDR3 is CASSLRENTDTQYF. As DNA, the CDR3 is TGTGCCAGCAGCCTCCGGGAAAACACAGATACGCAGTATTTT.